Below are 26 T cell receptor beta chains sequenced from a single sample in a study of blood T cell repertoires in COVID-19. Data came from immunoSEQ multiplex PCR; TCRdb stores just in-frame clones and leaves some out. The table has about 61,000 clones, roughly nine tenths seen once. Specimen: peripheral blood. The receptors stem from a human donor in a cohort sampled during active COVID-19.

This sequence joins TRBV27 and TRBJ1-1; 8 nucleotides align to TRBD1. The V segment lost 3 bases and the J segment 2 bases; nucleotides outside the gene matches: 5. Looked up from germline, CDR1 is MNHEY and CDR2 is SMNVEV (reference sequence). This CDR3 region has 15 residues. CDR3 sequence (DNA): TGTGCCAGCAGTTTCTGGGACAGGAGAAACACTGAAGCTTTCTTT. Protein product: CASSFWDRRNTEAFF.

CDR3 coding DNA: TGTGCCAGCAGTCTTATTCATTCACTAGCGGGAAACAGGTACGAGCAGTACTTC. It encodes CASSLIHSLAGNRYEQYF. This sequence joins TRBV6-6 and TRBJ2-7, with 10 positions matching TRBD2. V was pared by 5 bases and J by 4 bases, with 17 bases of the junction left unmatched. The germline V gene encodes CDR1 MNHNY and CDR2 SVGAGI (reference sequence). The CDR3 is 18 amino acids.

The V call is TRBV28, the J call TRBJ2-1; D perhaps matches TRBD1 (5 bases). The V end lost 6 bases, the J end lost 4 bases, and 13 bases lay between the germline ends. The germline gives CDR1 MDHEN, CDR2 SYDVKM. The CDR3 totals 14 residues. The CDR3: CASRLGRAYNEQFF. In nucleotides, the CDR3 is TGTGCCAGCAGATTGGGCAGGGCGTACAATGAGCAGTTCTTC.

This sequence joins TRBV28 and TRBJ1-2; 7 positions match TRBD1. Germline V lookup: CDR1 MDHEN, CDR2 SYDVKM. V trimming: 4 bases; J trimming: 8 bases; junction bases outside the gene matches: 10. The length of the CDR3 is 14 residues. The CDR3 reads CASSSSDRVGGYTF. The CDR3 bases are TGTGCCAGCAGTTCCTCAGACAGGGTAGGAGGCTACACCTTC.

V usage is TRBV28 and J usage is TRBJ2-3; 14 nucleotides align to TRBD2. Germline CDR1 is MDHEN and CDR2 is SYDVKM. This CDR3 has 17 residues. Germline trimming cut 6 bases from V and 2 bases from J; bases unmatched to any gene: 7. This CDR3 reads CASSYSGLAGVTDTQYF. The CDR3 DNA is TGTGCCAGCAGCTACTCGGGACTAGCGGGGGTCACAGATACGCAGTATTTT.

The rearrangement joins TRBV5-1 to TRBJ2-3, with 7 positions matching TRBD1. The CDR3 spans 15 residues. J lost 4 bases, V lost 5 bases, and 10 bases had no gene match. Germline V gene sequence: CDR1 SGHRS, CDR2 YFSETQ. CDR3 in DNA: TGCGCCAGCAGAATGAGGACAGGCGAGGCAGATACGCAGTATTTT. Its protein is CASRMRTGEADTQYF.

J is TRBJ1-3 and V is TRBV6-4; D might be TRBD1 (5 bases). The V and J ends lost 7 bases and 0 bases respectively, with 13 bases between them. CDR3 length: 15 amino acids. CDR1 and CDR2 (germline): MRHNA, SNTAGT. CDR3 bases: TGTGCCAGCACGCGGGGCCCGATCTCTGGAAACACCATATATTTT. It encodes CASTRGPISGNTIYF.

About this clone itself: A junction end diverges from the germline sequence, so it may reflect a read error. The chain couples TRBV3-1 (or the pseudogene TRBV3-2) to TRBJ2-7, with 7 bases identical to TRBD2. The CDR3 runs 12 residues. From germline, CDR1 is LGHDT and CDR2 YNNKEL (reference sequence). The CDR3 DNA reads TGTGCCAGCAGTCTAAGGCTAGCGGCCATGCACTTC. Amino acid sequence: CASSLRLAAMHF.

The chain is built from TRBV12-3 or TRBV12-4 and TRBJ1-2; weak D call: TRBD1 (6 bases). Trimming left V 2 bases short and J 10 bases short, with 14 bases between. The CDR3 loop spans 13 amino acids. This CDR3 reads CASSLIQGRAYTF. CDR3 bases: TGTGCCAGCAGTTTAATACAGGGACGAGCCTACACCTTC.

CDR3 nucleotides: TGTGCCAGCAGTTTCGCTAGCGGGAGAGTTTCCTACAATGAGCAGTTCTTC. It codes for CASSFASGRVSYNEQFF. J is TRBJ2-1 and V is TRBV28; 10 bases match TRBD2. Germline values: CDR1 MDHEN, CDR2 SYDVKM. Unmatched junction bases numbered 6, after V lost 3 bases and J lost 1 base. There are 17 residues in the CDR3.

V usage is TRBV7-8 and J usage is TRBJ1-6, with 9 nucleotides matching TRBD1. Trimming at V came to 5 bases and at J to 2 bases, leaving 4 bases not matched to a gene. The germline CDR1 and CDR2 sequences are SGHVS and FQNEAQ. The CDR3 has 16 residues. The CDR3 reads CASSKRQGAYNSPLHF. The CDR3 DNA follows: TGTGCCAGCAGCAAGAGACAGGGGGCCTATAATTCACCCCTCCACTTT.

The CDR3 spells CASSYQGREREQYF. As DNA, the CDR3 is TGTGCCAGCAGCTACCAGGGGAGGGAGAGGGAGCAGTACTTC. This chain connects TRBV7-8 to TRBJ2-7; D perhaps matches TRBD2 (7 bases). This CDR3 spans 14 amino acids. The germline V and J ends were trimmed by 4 bases and 7 bases, with 17 bases remaining between them. Looked up from germline, CDR1 is SGHVS and CDR2 is FQNEAQ.

This rearrangement joins TRBV14 to TRBJ2-7, with D possibly being TRBD2 (5 bases). This CDR3 contains 15 residues. V shed 3 bases and J shed 4 bases, with 16 bases lying between them. CDR1 is SGHDN, CDR2 FVKESK, per germline. The CDR3 coding sequence is TGTGCCAGCAGCCACGAAAGCGGATTCCAGTACGAGCAGTACTTC. This translates into CASSHESGFQYEQYF.

The chain uses TRBV19 and TRBJ2-3, with D perhaps TRBD1 (6 bases). The CDR3 runs 15 residues. Trimming removed 3 bases from V and 2 bases from J, with 12 bases in between. CDR1 and CDR2 from the germline V gene are LNHDA and SQIVND (reference sequence). The chain's CDR3 is CASSITGPYTDTQYF. The CDR3 region has the DNA TGTGCCAGTAGTATCACAGGGCCCTACACAGATACGCAGTATTTT. Full variable domain (outside the CDR3, taken from reference TRBV19 and TRBJ2-3): DGGITQSPKYLFRKEGQNVTLSCEQNLNHDAMYWYRQDPGQGLRLIYYSQIVNDFQKGDIAEGYSVSREKKESFPLTVTSAQKNPTAFYLCASSITGPYTDTQYFGPGTRLTVL.

The count of this clone is one. CDR3 amino acids: CASSSGLAGSDTQYF. The CDR3 coding sequence is TGCGCCAGCAGCTCAGGACTAGCGGGATCAGATACGCAGTATTTT. V gene TRBV5-1 combines with J gene TRBJ2-3; 12 bases align to TRBD2. CDR3 length equals 15 residues. With 3 bases clipped from V and 4 bases from J, the junction kept 3 bases outside the gene matches. Germline CDR1 and CDR2: SGHRS and YFSETQ.

The V call is TRBV19, the J call TRBJ2-3, with TRBD2 as a possible D gene (6 bases). The V gene lost 6 bases and the J gene lost 1 base, with 14 bases spanning the gap. The germline V gene encodes CDR1 LNHDA and CDR2 SQIVND (reference sequence). This CDR3 is built from 15 residues. CDR3 protein: CASSAAGLGTDTQYF. The CDR3 bases are TGTGCCAGTAGCGCGGCGGGACTCGGCACAGATACGCAGTATTTT.

The V call is TRBV7-3, the J call TRBJ2-3; D is possibly TRBD2 (6 bases). The CDR3 is made up of 14 amino acids. V lost 2 bases to trimming and J lost 2 bases, with 8 bases between them. The V gene's germline CDR1 is SGHTA and CDR2 FQGTGA. DNA for the CDR3: TGTGCCAGCAGCTTACTACTAGCCACAGATACGCAGTATTTT. This translates into CASSLLLATDTQYF.

The chain joins TRBV3-1 (or the pseudogene TRBV3-2) to TRBJ2-1, with 9 bases fitting TRBD2. Germline lookup yields CDR1 LGHDT and CDR2 YNNKEL (reference sequence). The J segment lost 3 bases and the V segment lost 4 bases, leaving 4 bases of the junction unmatched. The CDR3 runs to 15 residues. The CDR3 reads CASSPWREGYNEQFF. The CDR3 DNA follows: TGTGCCAGCAGCCCGTGGCGGGAGGGCTACAATGAGCAGTTCTTC.

This clone was seen a single time. V usage is TRBV14 and J usage is TRBJ1-2, with D possibly being TRBD1 (5 bases). The CDR3 length is 16 residues. The germline V gene has CDR1 SGHDN and CDR2 FVKESK. The V gene lost 0 bases and the J gene lost 4 bases, with 15 bases spanning the gap. The CDR3 bases are TGTGCCAGCAGCCAAGATCCAGGGCTTTTTAGCTATGGCTACACCTTC. This encodes CASSQDPGLFSYGYTF.

The chain joins TRBV19 to TRBJ2-7; TRBD2 matches at 11 bases. The CDR3 totals 15 residues. After removal of 7 bases from V and 0 bases from J, the junction contained 5 bases not matched to a gene. Germline CDR1 and CDR2: LNHDA and SQIVND (reference sequence). The CDR3 spells CASTEGLAASYEQYF. As DNA, the CDR3 is TGTGCCAGTACCGAGGGACTAGCGGCCTCCTACGAGCAGTACTTC.

This sequence joins TRBV18 and TRBJ2-7; D might be TRBD1 (5 bases). Trimming left V 2 bases short and J 0 bases short, with 8 bases between. Germline CDR1 is KGHSH and CDR2 is LQKENI. CDR3 length equals 14 residues. The chain's CDR3 is CASSPWGSSYEQYF. CDR3 nucleotide sequence: TGTGCCAGCTCACCATGGGGCAGCTCCTACGAGCAGTACTTC.

The rearrangement joins TRBV5-1 to TRBJ2-5; D is ambiguous. Looked up from germline, CDR1 is SGHRS and CDR2 is YFSETQ. Trimming stripped 0 bases from V and 2 bases from J, with 14 bases between. CDR3 length: 16 residues. CDR3 coding DNA: TGCGCCAGCAGCTTGGGCGTGGGCACGAGACAAGAGACCCAGTACTTC. Protein product: CASSLGVGTRQETQYF. The complete variable domain, with remaining parts taken from reference TRBV5-1 and TRBJ2-5, reads KAGVTQTPRYLIKTRGQQVTLSCSPISGHRSVSWYQQTPGQGLQFLFEYFSETQRNKGNFPGRFSGRQFSNSRSEMNVSTLELGDSALYLCASSLGVGTRQETQYFGPGTRLLVL.

J is TRBJ1-2 and V is TRBV3-1 (or the pseudogene TRBV3-2); TRBD1 might be the D (5 bases). The germline gives CDR1 LGHDT, CDR2 YNNKEL (reference sequence). V gave up 0 bases and J gave up 5 bases, with 13 bases separating them. This CDR3 spans 15 amino acids. The CDR3 reads CASSQDPGGGYGYTF. The CDR3 DNA sequence: TGTGCCAGCAGCCAAGATCCCGGGGGGGGTTATGGCTACACCTTC.

The rearrangement links TRBV11-2 to TRBJ2-7, with D uncertain. Germline CDR1 and CDR2: SGHAT and FQNNGV. V was clipped by 5 bases and J by 2 bases, with 13 bases between them. This CDR3 is built from 14 residues. The chain's CDR3 is CASSPLLVTYEQYF. CDR3 sequence (DNA): TGTGCCAGCAGCCCCCTCTTAGTTACCTACGAGCAGTACTTC.

With respect to this clone: The junction departs from the called germline gene at one end, perhaps through a read error. The rearrangement uses TRBV7-7 and TRBJ2-1; 10 bases line up with TRBD2. CDR1 and CDR2 from the germline V gene are SSHAT and FNYEAQ (reference sequence). This CDR3 comprises 19 residues. The CDR3 DNA is TGTGCTAGCAGCCCCTCAGTCCGGTTTGCGTCTGGACTAGCGGACGAGCAGTTCTTC. Its protein product is CASSPSVRFASGLADEQFF.

The chain links TRBV7-6 to TRBJ2-3, with 10 bases matching TRBD2. J lost 4 bases, V lost 1 base, and 5 bases had no gene match. The CDR3 is made up of 16 amino acids. The germline CDR1 and CDR2 sequences are SGHVS and FNYEAQ. CDR3 sequence reads: CASSLGAGGPPDTQYF. CDR3 coding DNA: TGTGCCAGCAGCTTAGGAGCGGGGGGGCCTCCAGATACGCAGTATTTT.